A single sample gave rise to the 12 T cell receptor beta chains below, sequenced in a study of OX40 agonist ivuxolimab in advanced cancers. Clones were read by immunoSEQ multiplex PCR, and TCRdb kept only the in-frame ones, dropping some. This table holds 60,000 or so clones, about 90% found once. The starting material was CD4+ or CD8+ T cells sorted from blood, obtained in a trial of the OX40 agonist ivuxolimab. The receptor source for this set is an adult with an advanced solid tumor such as melanoma, head and neck, liver or kidney cancer.

This chain links TRBV5-1 with TRBJ2-1; 10 nucleotides agree with TRBD1. The CDR3 loop spans 15 amino acids. V trimming: 5 bases; J trimming: 6 bases; junction bases outside the gene matches: 8. The germline V gene has CDR1 SGHRS and CDR2 YFSETQ. This CDR3 is CASRAGTGVGNEQFF. The CDR3, as DNA: TGCGCCAGCAGGGCCGGGACAGGGGTAGGCAATGAGCAGTTCTTC. The full variable domain, its missing parts supplied by reference TRBV5-1 and TRBJ2-1, is KAGVTQTPRYLIKTRGQQVTLSCSPISGHRSVSWYQQTPGQGLQFLFEYFSETQRNKGNFPGRFSGRQFSNSRSEMNVSTLELGDSALYLCASRAGTGVGNEQFFGPGTRLTVL.

V is TRBV7-6 and J is TRBJ2-2, with D unclear. Trimming left V 5 bases short and J 2 bases short, with 15 bases between. Germline lookup yields CDR1 SGHVS and CDR2 FNYEAQ. This CDR3 comprises 16 residues. CDR3 protein: CASSLQTRTNTGELFF. Written as DNA, the CDR3 is TGTGCCAGCAGCCTACAGACTCGGACCAACACCGGGGAGCTGTTTTTT.

The chain carries TRBV11-3 and TRBJ2-1; possibly TRBD1 for D (6 bases). Trimming removed 5 bases at V and 3 bases at J, with 11 bases between. Germline loops: CDR1 SGHNT, CDR2 YENEEA. The CDR3 is 14 amino acids. CDR3 coding DNA: TGTGCCAGCAGCCCCGGGACAAACTACAATGAGCAGTTCTTC. It codes for CASSPGTNYNEQFF. Full variable domain (remainder filled in from reference TRBV11-3 and TRBJ2-1): EAGVVQSPRYKIIEKKQPVAFWCNPISGHNTLYWYLQNLGQGPELLIRYENEEAVDDSQLPKDRFSAERLKGVDSTLKIQPAELGDSAVYLCASSPGTNYNEQFFGPGTRLTVL.

The chain uses TRBV7-2 and TRBJ1-5; TRBD1 agrees at 8 bases. Germline trimming cut 2 bases from V and 3 bases from J; bases unmatched to any gene: 6. Germline V gives CDR1 SGHTA, CDR2 FQGNSA. CDR3 length: 16 amino acids. The CDR3 loop reads CASSLRTGMNNQPQHF. For the CDR3, the DNA is TGTGCCAGCAGCTTACGGACAGGGATGAACAATCAGCCCCAGCATTTT.

The gene calls are TRBV27 and TRBJ2-7; tentatively, D is TRBD2 (6 bases). The germline gives CDR1 MNHEY, CDR2 SMNVEV (reference sequence). This CDR3 region has 15 residues. V lost 6 bases and J 3 bases, leaving 18 bases between the germline ends. The CDR3, as DNA: TGTGCCAGCAGCCCCCGTAGCGGAGGGTTCTACGAGCAGTACTTC. Amino acid sequence: CASSPRSGGFYEQYF.

The chain is built from TRBV5-4 and TRBJ2-2, with a weak D call TRBD2 (5 bases). Germline V gives CDR1 SGHNT, CDR2 YYREEE (reference sequence). The CDR3 is 14 amino acids. Trimming left V 4 bases short and J 3 bases short, with 10 bases between. This chain's CDR3 is CASSPRDYTGELFF. The DNA for the CDR3 is TGTGCCAGCAGCCCCCGGGATTACACCGGGGAGCTGTTTTTT.

V gene TRBV5-8 combines with J gene TRBJ2-1, with no clear D. The V end was cut by 2 bases, the J end by 2 bases, with 17 bases between. The CDR3 has 17 residues. Germline V CDR1 and CDR2: SGHTS, YDEGEE. The CDR3 nucleotides read TGTGCCAGCAGCTTACGATTATTGGCGGATCCCTACAATGAGCAGTTCTTC. It is translated as CASSLRLLADPYNEQFF.

This clone has just one count. The V and J genes are TRBV7-9 and TRBJ2-5; 12 bases agree with TRBD1. The germline V gene has CDR1 SEHNR and CDR2 FQNEAQ (reference sequence). V shed 5 bases, J shed 2 bases, and the junction held 6 bases outside the gene matches. This CDR3 region has 16 residues. The CDR3 is CASSQGTGGSQETQYF. In DNA, the CDR3 is TGTGCCAGCAGCCAAGGGACAGGGGGCTCTCAAGAGACCCAGTACTTC.

This chain connects TRBV30 to TRBJ2-3, with D possibly being TRBD2 (6 bases). The germline V gene encodes CDR1 GTSNPN and CDR2 SVGIG (reference sequence). The CDR3 has 15 amino acids. With 4 bases removed from V and 6 bases from J, the gap between germline ends came to 20 bases. As DNA, the CDR3 is TGTGCCTGGACCCCCACGGGGACTTCCATGGATACGCAGTATTTT. It codes for CAWTPTGTSMDTQYF.

This chain links TRBV19 with TRBJ2-1, with 10 bases fitting TRBD1. This CDR3 is 16 amino acids long. V was clipped by 5 bases and J by 12 bases; unmatched bases: 16. Germline lookup yields CDR1 LNHDA and CDR2 SQIVND (reference sequence). DNA for the CDR3: TGTGCCAGTAGTCTAAACCAACGGACAGGGGGAACAACGCAGTTCTTC. Amino acid sequence: CASSLNQRTGGTTQFF.

J is TRBJ2-5 and V is TRBV7-2; D is tentatively TRBD1 or TRBD2 (6 bases each). CDR1 is SGHTA and CDR2 is FQGNSA in the germline V gene. With 5 bases removed from V and 3 bases from J, the gap between germline ends came to 10 bases. CDR3 length equals 13 residues. The DNA of the CDR3 is TGTGCCAGCAGCCGGGGGCTCAAAGAGACCCAGTACTTC. The encoded protein is CASSRGLKETQYF.

The chain employs TRBV7-9 and TRBJ1-4, with TRBD1 matching 7 bases. V was clipped by 10 bases and J by 7 bases; unmatched bases: 9. This CDR3 has 13 amino acids. CDR1 is SEHNR and CDR2 is FQNEAQ in the germline V gene (reference sequence). Here the CDR3 reads CAITDRVGEKLFF. DNA of the CDR3: TGTGCCATCACCGACAGGGTTGGTGAAAAACTGTTTTTT.